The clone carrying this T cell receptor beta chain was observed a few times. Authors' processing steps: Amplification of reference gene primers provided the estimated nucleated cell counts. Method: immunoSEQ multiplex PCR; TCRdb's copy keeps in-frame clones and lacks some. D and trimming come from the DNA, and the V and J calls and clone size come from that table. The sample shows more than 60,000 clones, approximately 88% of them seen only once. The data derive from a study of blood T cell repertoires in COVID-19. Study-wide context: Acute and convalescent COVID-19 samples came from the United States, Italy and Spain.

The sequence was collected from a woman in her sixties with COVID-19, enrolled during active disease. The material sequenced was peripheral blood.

This CDR3 is CASSRGGTGGQPQHF. DNA of the CDR3: TGTGCCAGCAGCCGAGGCGGGACAGGGGGACAGCCCCAGCATTTT. The chain is built from TRBV7-9 and TRBJ1-5, with 11 bases matching TRBD1. Per the germline V gene, CDR1 is SEHNR and CDR2 is FQNEAQ (reference sequence). Trimming at V came to 5 bases and at J to 7 bases, leaving 7 bases not matched to a gene. This CDR3 has 15 amino acids.